This T cell receptor (beta chain) was sequenced during a study of blood T cell repertoires in COVID-19. Whole-study context: In each case, the material was cDNA or gDNA derived from T cells, B-cell-depleted T cells, or PBMCs.

J was trimmed by 2 bases and V by 6 bases; bases with no gene match: 7. The germline gives CDR1 KGHSH, CDR2 LQKENI. The CDR3 has 14 amino acids. Here immunoSEQ multiplex PCR was the method, and the copy in TCRdb shows in-frame clones only, minus some. The sample holds 300,000 to 400,000 clones, around nine tenths seen once. The study assigned cohorts using participant-reported clinical history. The sequence was obtained from a young man who had recovered from COVID-19. The chain recombines TRBV18 with TRBJ2-7; 7 bases fit TRBD1. The sample taken for sequencing was PBMCs or T cells enriched from blood (not recorded which). The DNA of the CDR3 is TGTGCCAGCTCGGATCAGACAGGGCCCTACGAGCAGTACTTC. It is translated as CASSDQTGPYEQYF.